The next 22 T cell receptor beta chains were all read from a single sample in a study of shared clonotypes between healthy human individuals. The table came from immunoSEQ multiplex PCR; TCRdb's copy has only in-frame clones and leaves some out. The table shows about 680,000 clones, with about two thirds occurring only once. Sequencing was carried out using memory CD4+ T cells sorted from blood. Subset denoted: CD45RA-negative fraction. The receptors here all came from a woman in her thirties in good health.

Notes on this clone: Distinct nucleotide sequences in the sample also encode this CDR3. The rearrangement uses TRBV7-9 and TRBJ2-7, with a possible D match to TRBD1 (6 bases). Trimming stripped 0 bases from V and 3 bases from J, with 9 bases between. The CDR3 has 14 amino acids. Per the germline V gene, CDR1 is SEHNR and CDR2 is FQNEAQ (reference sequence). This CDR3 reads CASSLAGTSYEQYF. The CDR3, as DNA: TGTGCCAGCAGCTTAGCCGGGACAAGCTACGAGCAGTACTTC.

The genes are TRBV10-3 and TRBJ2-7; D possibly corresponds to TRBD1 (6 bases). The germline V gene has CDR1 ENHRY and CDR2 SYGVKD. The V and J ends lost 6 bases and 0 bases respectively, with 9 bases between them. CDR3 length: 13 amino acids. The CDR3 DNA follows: TGTGCCATCAGCCCGACAGGCTCCTACGAGCAGTACTTC. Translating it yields CAISPTGSYEQYF.

DNA of the CDR3: TGTGCCAGCAGCTCCCAAAGCTCCTACGAGCAGTACTTC. Translated, it gives CASSSQSSYEQYF. V usage is TRBV7-6 and J usage is TRBJ2-7, with D hard to call. The CDR3 has 13 residues. Germline CDR1 SGHVS, CDR2 FNYEAQ. Trimming took 4 bases from V and 0 from J, leaving 7 bases between them.

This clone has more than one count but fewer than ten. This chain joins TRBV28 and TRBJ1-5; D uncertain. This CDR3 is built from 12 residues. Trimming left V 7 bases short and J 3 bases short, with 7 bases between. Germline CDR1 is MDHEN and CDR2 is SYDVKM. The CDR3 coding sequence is TGTGCCAGCAAACAGCTCAATCAGCCCCAGCATTTT. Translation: CASKQLNQPQHF.

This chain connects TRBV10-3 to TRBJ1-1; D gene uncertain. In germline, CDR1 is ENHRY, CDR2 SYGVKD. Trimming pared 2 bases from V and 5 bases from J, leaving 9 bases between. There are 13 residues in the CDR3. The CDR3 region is CAISETVPTEAFF. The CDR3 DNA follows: TGTGCCATCAGTGAGACGGTCCCTACTGAAGCTTTCTTT.

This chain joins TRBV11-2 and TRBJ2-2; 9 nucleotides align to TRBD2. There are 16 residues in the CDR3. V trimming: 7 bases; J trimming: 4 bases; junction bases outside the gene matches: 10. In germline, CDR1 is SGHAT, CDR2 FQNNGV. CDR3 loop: CASTHGLREGTGELFF. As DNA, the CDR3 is TGTGCCAGCACCCACGGTCTGCGGGAGGGCACCGGGGAGCTGTTTTTT.

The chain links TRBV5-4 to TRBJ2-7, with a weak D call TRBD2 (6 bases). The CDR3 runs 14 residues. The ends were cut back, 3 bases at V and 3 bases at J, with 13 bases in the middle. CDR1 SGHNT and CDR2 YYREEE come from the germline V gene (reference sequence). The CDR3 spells CASSSRDPDYEQYF. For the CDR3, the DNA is TGTGCCAGCAGCTCGCGGGATCCAGACTACGAGCAGTACTTC.

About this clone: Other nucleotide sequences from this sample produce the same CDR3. CDR3 sequence: CASSLGGGYNEQFF. CDR3 nucleotides: TGCGCCAGCAGCTTGGGCGGGGGCTACAATGAGCAGTTCTTC. The rearrangement joins TRBV5-1 to TRBJ2-1, with TRBD2 identical over 7 bases. Trimming at V came to 0 bases and at J to 3 bases, leaving 0 bases not matched to a gene. CDR3 length equals 14 residues. Germline assignment: CDR1 SGHRS and CDR2 YFSETQ.

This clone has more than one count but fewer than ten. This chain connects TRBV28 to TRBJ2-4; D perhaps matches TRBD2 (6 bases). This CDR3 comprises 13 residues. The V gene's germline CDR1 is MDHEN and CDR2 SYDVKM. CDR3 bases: TGTGCGAAGCAACGGGGGACCAAAAACATTCAGTACTTC. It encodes CAKQRGTKNIQYF.

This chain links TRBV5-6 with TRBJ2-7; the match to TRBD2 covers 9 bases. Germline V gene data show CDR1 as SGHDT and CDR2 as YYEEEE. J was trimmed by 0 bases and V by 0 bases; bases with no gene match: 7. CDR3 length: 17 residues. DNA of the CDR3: TGTGCCAGCAGCTTGGGTGGCAGCGGGGGGAGCTCCTACGAGCAGTACTTC. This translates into CASSLGGSGGSSYEQYF.

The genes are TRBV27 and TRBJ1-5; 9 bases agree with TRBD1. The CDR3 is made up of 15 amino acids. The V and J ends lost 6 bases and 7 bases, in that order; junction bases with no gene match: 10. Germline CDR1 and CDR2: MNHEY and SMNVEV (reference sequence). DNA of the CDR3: TGTGCCAGCAGCCAAATACAGGGGGCAAGACAGCCCCAGCATTTT. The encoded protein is CASSQIQGARQPQHF.

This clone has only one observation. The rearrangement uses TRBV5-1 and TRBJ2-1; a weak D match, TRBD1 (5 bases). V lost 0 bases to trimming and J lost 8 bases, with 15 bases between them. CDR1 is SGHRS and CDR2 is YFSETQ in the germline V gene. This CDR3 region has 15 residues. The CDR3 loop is CASSLDRPGWDEQFF. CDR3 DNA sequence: TGCGCCAGCAGCTTGGACAGGCCAGGGTGGGATGAGCAGTTCTTC.

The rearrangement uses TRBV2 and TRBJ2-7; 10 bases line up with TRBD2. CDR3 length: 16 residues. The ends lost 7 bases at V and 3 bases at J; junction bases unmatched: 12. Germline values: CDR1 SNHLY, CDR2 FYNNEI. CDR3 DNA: TGTGCCAGCACCTCGGGAGTTAGCGGGAGGTTCTACGAGCAGTACTTC. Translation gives CASTSGVSGRFYEQYF.

DNA of the CDR3: TGTGCCAGCTCACCAAGGCGACAGGATCAGCCCCAGCATTTT. Protein product: CASSPRRQDQPQHF. The chain couples TRBV18 to TRBJ1-5; tentatively, D is TRBD1 (6 bases). The V gene's germline CDR1 is KGHSH and CDR2 LQKENI. The CDR3 runs 14 residues. Trimming left V 2 bases short and J 5 bases short, with 10 bases between. The variable domain in full, completed from reference TRBV18 and TRBJ1-5, reads NAGVMQNPRHLVRRRGQEARLRCSPMKGHSHVYWYRQLPEEGLKFMVYLQKENIIDESGMPKERFSAEFPKEGPSILRIQQVVRGDSAAYFCASSPRRQDQPQHFGDGTRLSIL.

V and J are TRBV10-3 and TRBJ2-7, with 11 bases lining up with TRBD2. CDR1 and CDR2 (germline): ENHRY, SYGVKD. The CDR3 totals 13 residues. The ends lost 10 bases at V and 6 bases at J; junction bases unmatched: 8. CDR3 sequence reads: CATGLAGLGEQYF. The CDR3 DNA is TGTGCCACCGGACTAGCGGGTCTCGGCGAGCAGTACTTC.

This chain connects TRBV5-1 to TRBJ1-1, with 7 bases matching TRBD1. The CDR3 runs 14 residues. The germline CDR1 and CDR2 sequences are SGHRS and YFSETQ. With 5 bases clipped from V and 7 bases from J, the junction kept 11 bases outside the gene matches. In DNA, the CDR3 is TGCGCCAGCAGGACGGGACAGACTACCGGTGAAGCTTTCTTT. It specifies CASRTGQTTGEAFF.

CDR3 amino acids: CSVESQGARSYEQYF. DNA for the CDR3: TGCAGCGTTGAATCCCAGGGGGCAAGATCCTACGAGCAGTACTTC. The J gene is TRBJ2-7, the V gene TRBV29-1; 8 bases are a match to TRBD1. CDR3 length equals 15 residues. V was clipped by 2 bases and J by 1 base; unmatched bases: 7. Germline assignment: CDR1 SQVTM and CDR2 ANQGSEA.

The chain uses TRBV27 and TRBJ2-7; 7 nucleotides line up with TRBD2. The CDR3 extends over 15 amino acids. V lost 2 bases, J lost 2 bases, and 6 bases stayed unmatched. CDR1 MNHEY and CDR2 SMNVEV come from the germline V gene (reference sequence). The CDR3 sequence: CASSLVLGRAYEQYF. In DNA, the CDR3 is TGTGCCAGCAGTTTAGTTTTAGGGAGGGCCTACGAGCAGTACTTC.

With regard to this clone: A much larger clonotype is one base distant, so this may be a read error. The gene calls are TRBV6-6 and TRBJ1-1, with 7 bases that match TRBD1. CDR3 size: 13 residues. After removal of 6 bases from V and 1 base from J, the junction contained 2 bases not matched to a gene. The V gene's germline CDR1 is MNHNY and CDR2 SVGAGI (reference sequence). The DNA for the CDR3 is TGTGCCAGCAGAGGACAGGCGAACACTGAAGCTTTCTTT. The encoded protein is CASRGQANTEAFF.

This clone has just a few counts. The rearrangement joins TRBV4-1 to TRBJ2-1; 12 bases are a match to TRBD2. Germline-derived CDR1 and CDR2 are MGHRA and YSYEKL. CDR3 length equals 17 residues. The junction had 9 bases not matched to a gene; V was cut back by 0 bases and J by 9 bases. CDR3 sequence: CASSQEIRTSGTGEQFF. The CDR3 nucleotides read TGCGCCAGCAGCCAAGAAATTCGGACTAGCGGGACGGGTGAGCAGTTCTTC.

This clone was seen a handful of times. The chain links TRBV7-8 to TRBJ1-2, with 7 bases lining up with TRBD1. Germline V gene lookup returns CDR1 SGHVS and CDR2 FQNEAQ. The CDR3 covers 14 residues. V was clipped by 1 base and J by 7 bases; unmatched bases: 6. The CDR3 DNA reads TGTGCCAGCAGCTTAGTTAGGCAGGGGGGTGGCTACACCTTC. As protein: CASSLVRQGGGYTF. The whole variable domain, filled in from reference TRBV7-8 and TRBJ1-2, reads GAGVSQSPRYKVAKRGQDVALRCDPISGHVSLFWYQQALGQGPEFLTYFQNEAQLDKSGLPSDRFFAERPEGSVSTLKIQRTQQEDSAVYLCASSLVRQGGGYTFGSGTRLTVV.

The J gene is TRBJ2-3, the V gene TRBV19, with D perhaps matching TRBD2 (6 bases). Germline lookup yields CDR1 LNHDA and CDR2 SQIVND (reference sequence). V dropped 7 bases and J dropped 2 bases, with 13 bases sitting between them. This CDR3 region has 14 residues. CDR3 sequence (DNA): TGTGCCAGTAAACTGGCGGGAATCACAGATACGCAGTATTTT. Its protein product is CASKLAGITDTQYF. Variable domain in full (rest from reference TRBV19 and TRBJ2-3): DGGITQSPKYLFRKEGQNVTLSCEQNLNHDAMYWYRQDPGQGLRLIYYSQIVNDFQKGDIAEGYSVSREKKESFPLTVTSAQKNPTAFYLCASKLAGITDTQYFGPGTRLTVL.